The 24 T cell receptor beta chains reported below all come from one sample, sequenced in a study of blood T cell repertoires in COVID-19. The method was immunoSEQ multiplex PCR; TCRdb's version includes in-frame clones alone and lacks a portion of them. The repertoire has about 92,000 clones, around 85% of them found once; the top ten carry over 35%. The sample comprised peripheral blood. The receptors were gathered from an elderly man with acute or convalescent COVID-19.

DNA of the CDR3: TGTGCCAGCAGCCGTAGGACGGGAGAAACCGGGGAGCTGTTTTTT. It yields the protein CASSRRTGETGELFF. The gene calls are TRBV7-2 and TRBJ2-2, with a tentative D call TRBD2 (6 bases). The germline V gene encodes CDR1 SGHTA and CDR2 FQGNSA. CDR3 length: 15 residues. The germline V and J ends were trimmed by 5 bases and 5 bases, with 15 bases remaining between them.

J is TRBJ2-7 and V is TRBV3-1 (or the pseudogene TRBV3-2); TRBD1 aligns across 7 bases. This CDR3 contains 13 residues. Trimming cost V 2 bases and J 3 bases; bases outside gene matches: 1. CDR1 and CDR2 (germline): LGHDT, YNNKEL (reference sequence). The CDR3 coding sequence is TGTGCCAGCAGCCAAAGGACAGGCTACGAGCAGTACTTC. Translation gives CASSQRTGYEQYF.

The chain uses TRBV5-6 and TRBJ1-2; 7 nucleotides match TRBD1. V dropped 0 bases and J dropped 5; count of bases not matched to a gene: 13. The germline V gene encodes CDR1 SGHDT and CDR2 YYEEEE. The CDR3 totals 17 residues. In DNA, the CDR3 is TGTGCCAGCAGCTTGGCCATAAGGGAAGTGACAGGGTATGGCTACACCTTC. It encodes CASSLAIREVTGYGYTF.

The V gene is TRBV6-6, the J gene TRBJ1-2; TRBD1 aligns across 7 bases. CDR1 MNHNY and CDR2 SVGAGI come from the germline V gene (reference sequence). The CDR3 has 14 residues. Trimming took 5 bases from V and 6 from J; bases not matched to a gene: 9. The CDR3 nucleotides are TGTGCCAGCAGTCCACTCGACAGGGTCGATGGCTACACCTTC. Translated, it gives CASSPLDRVDGYTF.

V usage is TRBV13 and J usage is TRBJ1-1; TRBD1 agrees at 8 bases. CDR1 is PRHDT and CDR2 is FYEKMQ in the germline V gene (reference sequence). With 5 bases clipped from V and 1 base from J, the junction kept 6 bases outside the gene matches. The CDR3 extends over 15 amino acids. CDR3 region: CASSPSDRANTEAFF. For the CDR3, the DNA is TGTGCCAGCAGCCCCTCGGACAGGGCGAACACTGAAGCTTTCTTT.

The V and J genes are TRBV29-1 and TRBJ2-5; 9 bases align to TRBD1. Per germline, CDR1 SQVTM and CDR2 ANQGSEA. The CDR3 consists of 12 residues. After removal of 4 bases from V and 5 bases from J, the junction contained 2 bases not matched to a gene. As DNA, the CDR3 is TGCAGCGTTGGCGGGACAGGGGAGACCCAGTACTTC. It translates to CSVGGTGETQYF.

The rearrangement joins TRBV5-4 to TRBJ2-3, with 9 nucleotides matching TRBD2. J was trimmed by 3 bases and V by 4 bases; bases with no gene match: 3. The CDR3 contains 14 residues. The germline gives CDR1 SGHNT, CDR2 YYREEE (reference sequence). The CDR3 sequence: CASSLGLATDTQYF. The CDR3 DNA sequence: TGTGCCAGCAGCCTGGGACTAGCAACAGATACGCAGTATTTT.

This clone was picked up one time. This sequence joins TRBV23-1 and TRBJ1-2, with D possibly TRBD1 on 6 matching bases. TRBV23-1 is recorded as an ORF, its role being uncertain. Trimming removed 0 bases at V and 4 bases at J, with 12 bases between. CDR3 length: 15 amino acids. CDR3 protein: CASSQSAGQSYGYTF. CDR3 bases: TGCGCCAGCAGTCAATCGGCAGGACAGAGCTATGGCTACACCTTC.

In this sample, this clone turned up a few times. The V gene is TRBV10-3, the J gene TRBJ2-2; 12 positions agree with TRBD2. Germline assignment: CDR1 ENHRY and CDR2 SYGVKD. The length of the CDR3 is 15 residues. The V segment lost 6 bases and the J segment 6 bases; nucleotides outside the gene matches: 5. CDR3 protein: CAIRSSGRASGELFF. The CDR3 nucleotides read TGTGCCATCAGATCTAGCGGGAGGGCATCCGGGGAGCTGTTTTTT.

This rearrangement joins TRBV28 to TRBJ1-5, with 8 bases that match TRBD1. The CDR3 sequence is 18 residues long. The germline gives CDR1 MDHEN, CDR2 SYDVKM. V lost 8 bases and J lost 0; bases outside the gene matches: 15. CDR3: CASAFLLPGQDSNQPQHF. In DNA, the CDR3 is TGTGCCAGCGCGTTCCTTCTCCCGGGACAGGATAGCAATCAGCCCCAGCATTTT. The whole variable domain, remainder taken from reference TRBV28 and TRBJ1-5, is DVKVTQSSRYLVKRTGEKVFLECVQDMDHENMFWYRQDPGLGLRLIYFSYDVKMKEKGDIPEGYSVSREKKERFSLILESASTNQTSMYLCASAFLLPGQDSNQPQHFGDGTRLSIL.

This clone was picked up one time. The V and J genes are TRBV27 and TRBJ1-6; TRBD1 matches 7 bases. Germline loops: CDR1 MNHEY, CDR2 SMNVEV (reference sequence). This CDR3 spans 17 amino acids. The ends lost 2 bases at V and 0 bases at J; junction bases unmatched: 4. The CDR3 DNA reads TGTGCCAGCAGTTTAGCCCGGGACAGCTCCTATAATTCACCCCTCCACTTT. It yields the protein CASSLARDSSYNSPLHF.

The chain employs TRBV9 and TRBJ2-5; 12 bases match TRBD1. V lost 6 bases, J lost 4 bases, and 10 bases stayed unmatched. The CDR3 is made up of 16 amino acids. The V gene's germline CDR1 is SGDLS and CDR2 YYNGEE. This CDR3 is CASTSTGQGARETQYF. The CDR3 DNA sequence: TGTGCCAGCACCTCTACGGGACAGGGGGCTCGAGAGACCCAGTACTTC.

V and J are TRBV27 and TRBJ2-3, with TRBD1 matching 7 bases. The germline V gene encodes CDR1 MNHEY and CDR2 SMNVEV (reference sequence). The CDR3 is made up of 16 amino acids. J lost 13 bases, V lost 3 bases, and 19 bases had no gene match. CDR3 nucleotides: TGTGCCAGCAGTTTGTATACCGGGACAGTATTTTCCTCTGAGTATTTT. It specifies CASSLYTGTVFSSEYF.

The chain couples TRBV27 to TRBJ2-1; TRBD1 is a possible D gene (6 bases). V lost 6 bases, J lost 1 base, and 13 bases lay in between. This CDR3 is 15 amino acids long. Germline values: CDR1 MNHEY, CDR2 SMNVEV (reference sequence). For the CDR3, the DNA is TGTGCCAGCAGGAGGGGGAGTCGGTCCTACAATGAGCAGTTCTTC. Translation gives CASRRGSRSYNEQFF.

The chain joins TRBV19 to TRBJ1-1; the match to TRBD1 covers 11 bases. The germline V gene has CDR1 LNHDA and CDR2 SQIVND (reference sequence). With 4 bases clipped from V and 11 bases from J, the junction kept 12 bases outside the gene matches. The CDR3 has 15 residues. The CDR3 protein is CASSTRTGGPEVAFF. The CDR3 DNA reads TGTGCCAGTAGTACAAGGACAGGGGGCCCTGAAGTGGCTTTCTTT.

This clone is medium-sized. V usage is TRBV27 and J usage is TRBJ2-3; the match to TRBD1 covers 7 bases. CDR3 length equals 14 residues. V lost 7 bases and J lost 6; bases outside the gene matches: 10. Germline CDR1 is MNHEY and CDR2 is SMNVEV (reference sequence). The CDR3 loop is CASTGSGGRDTQYF. The CDR3, as DNA: TGTGCCAGCACGGGTTCAGGGGGTAGGGATACGCAGTATTTT.

The gene calls are TRBV3-1 (or the pseudogene TRBV3-2) and TRBJ1-5, with D unresolved. V was pared by 4 bases and J by 1 base, with 11 bases between. The CDR3 contains 15 residues. Per germline, CDR1 LGHDT and CDR2 YNNKEL (reference sequence). The CDR3 here is CASSPNYMSNQPQHF. CDR3 DNA sequence: TGTGCCAGCAGCCCAAACTACATGAGCAATCAGCCCCAGCATTTT.

The chain uses TRBV25-1 and TRBJ1-4, with TRBD1 matching 7 bases. Germline loops: CDR1 MGHDK, CDR2 SYGVNS. Germline trimming cut 4 bases from V and 4 bases from J; bases unmatched to any gene: 3. The CDR3 is made up of 14 amino acids. The CDR3 nucleotides read TGTGCCAGCAGTGGACAGGGCTTTAATGAAAAACTGTTTTTT. Protein product: CASSGQGFNEKLFF.

The chain carries TRBV9 and TRBJ2-3; 14 nucleotides agree with TRBD2. The V gene end was trimmed by 3 bases and the J gene end by 2 bases; junction bases not matched to a gene: 11. The CDR3 extends over 19 amino acids. Germline V CDR1 and CDR2: SGDLS, YYNGEE. CDR3 region: CASSASGTSGRRFTDTQYF. The DNA for the CDR3 is TGTGCCAGCAGCGCCTCCGGGACTAGCGGGAGAAGGTTCACAGATACGCAGTATTTT.

This clone was counted once. The CDR3 sequence: CASSPSDRHYGYTF. The CDR3, as DNA: TGTGCCAGCAGCCCTTCCGACAGGCACTATGGCTACACCTTC. This sequence joins TRBV9 and TRBJ1-2; TRBD1 is a possible D gene (6 bases). Germline V gene lookup returns CDR1 SGDLS and CDR2 YYNGEE. V lost 4 bases and J 3 bases, leaving 13 bases between the germline ends. The CDR3 extends over 14 amino acids.

V gene TRBV5-1 combines with J gene TRBJ1-2; 7 nucleotides line up with TRBD1. From germline, CDR1 is SGHRS and CDR2 YFSETQ. The V and J ends lost 0 bases and 6 bases, in that order; junction bases with no gene match: 8. CDR3 length: 15 residues. CDR3 sequence: CASSLGGQHGDGYTF. The CDR3 nucleotides are TGCGCCAGCAGCTTGGGGGGACAGCATGGCGATGGCTACACCTTC. The variable domain in full, completed from reference TRBV5-1 and TRBJ1-2, reads KAGVTQTPRYLIKTRGQQVTLSCSPISGHRSVSWYQQTPGQGLQFLFEYFSETQRNKGNFPGRFSGRQFSNSRSEMNVSTLELGDSALYLCASSLGGQHGDGYTFGSGTRLTVV.

The chain is built from TRBV27 and TRBJ2-1; D might be TRBD2 (6 bases). From germline, CDR1 is MNHEY and CDR2 SMNVEV (reference sequence). The CDR3 consists of 14 residues. Trimming removed 4 bases at V and 4 bases at J, with 11 bases between. This CDR3 is CASSWGVGYNEQFF. DNA of the CDR3: TGTGCCAGCAGTTGGGGGGTAGGGTACAATGAGCAGTTCTTC.

This chain uses TRBV4-2 with TRBJ1-2; 12 nucleotides agree with TRBD1. Germline loops: CDR1 LGHNA, CDR2 YNFKEQ. The CDR3 spans 16 residues. The junction had 9 bases not matched to a gene; V was cut back by 3 bases and J by 7 bases. CDR3 DNA: TGTGCCAGCAGCCAGTTAGCCGGGACAGGGGGCGGTGGCTACACCTTC. This translates into CASSQLAGTGGGGYTF.

The chain links TRBV7-8 to TRBJ1-1, with a weak D call TRBD1 (5 bases). There are 15 residues in the CDR3. The germline V gene has CDR1 SGHVS and CDR2 FQNEAQ. V was pared by 1 base and J by 2 bases, with 11 bases between. CDR3 in DNA: TGTGCCAGCAGCTTAGACGCGGGGGTAAACACTGAAGCTTTCTTT. It codes for CASSLDAGVNTEAFF.